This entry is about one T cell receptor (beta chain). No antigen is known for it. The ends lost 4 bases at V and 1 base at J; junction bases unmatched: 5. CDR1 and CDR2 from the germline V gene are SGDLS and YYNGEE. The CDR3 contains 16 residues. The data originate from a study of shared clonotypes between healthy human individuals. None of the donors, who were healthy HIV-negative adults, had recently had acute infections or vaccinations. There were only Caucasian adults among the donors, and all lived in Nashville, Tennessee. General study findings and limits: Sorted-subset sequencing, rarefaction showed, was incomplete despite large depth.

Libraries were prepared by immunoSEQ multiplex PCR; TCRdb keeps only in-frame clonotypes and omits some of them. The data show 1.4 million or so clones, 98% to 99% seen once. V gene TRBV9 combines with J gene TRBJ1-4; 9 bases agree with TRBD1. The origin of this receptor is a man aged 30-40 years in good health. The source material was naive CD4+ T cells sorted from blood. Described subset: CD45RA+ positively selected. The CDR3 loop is CASSPGTGRTNEKLFF. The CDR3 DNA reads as TGTGCCAGCAGCCCGGGGACAGGGAGAACTAATGAAAAACTGTTTTTT.